This TCR beta chain was captured in a study of cytomegalovirus exposure and HLA in healthy donors. Notes on the study in general: Later work associated 16,951 TCR beta sequences with HLA alleles at 0.05 false discovery rate. Later findings reportedly placed an Asian-associated ancestry cluster below the roughly 670-donor mean for N-insertions. When analyzed later, a missense DCLRE1C variant was found to be linked to TCR beta V- and J-gene trimming. Cytomegalovirus status was reportedly diagnosed by the classifier with high specificity and sensitivity.

Remarks on this clone: As yet, its antigen is unknown.

Germline V CDR1 and CDR2: MDHEN, SYDVKM. The length of the CDR3 is 16 residues. V shed 7 bases, J shed 2 bases, and the junction held 10 bases outside the gene matches. Primers included in the PCR were 60 Vbeta and 13 Jbeta primers. Profiling relied on immunoSEQ multiplex PCR, and the TCRdb table lists in-frame clones only, not all of them. The table for this sample gives roughly 69,000 clones. The sample comprised PBMCs. This TCR was recovered from a woman aged 25 to 39 in good health and CMV-seronegative. This chain joins TRBV28 and TRBJ2-1; 8 bases line up with TRBD2. The CDR3 region is CASNQRGGRAYNEQFF. As DNA, the CDR3 is TGTGCCAGCAACCAACGGGGGGGGCGGGCCTACAATGAGCAGTTCTTC. The full variable domain, rest sourced from reference TRBV28 and TRBJ2-1, is DVKVTQSSRYLVKRTGEKVFLECVQDMDHENMFWYRQDPGLGLRLIYFSYDVKMKEKGDIPEGYSVSREKKERFSLILESASTNQTSMYLCASNQRGGRAYNEQFFGPGTRLTVL.